The sequence of this T cell receptor beta chain was determined in a study of Graves' ophthalmopathy and Graves' hyperthyroidism. Amplifying from RNA transcripts, the study obtained TCR beta CDR3 regions. First-round RT-PCR relied on HTBI primers, and a second-round multiplex PCR came next. TCRdb ran MiXCR on the multiplex PCR reads and lists one entry per CDR3 protein. In the table there are 680,000 or so distinct CDR3 sequences, about a fifth of which are singletons. In its sample, this clonotype was seen many times. Its antigen is unidentified. The study, taken as a whole, reports: Also, most clonotypes expanded in the thyroid above 0.001 frequency appeared in blood.

Excluded: other autoimmune disease, uncontrolled infection, pregnancy or lactation. V lost 8 bases and J 5 bases, leaving 12 bases between the germline ends. Germline CDR1 reads SNHLY; CDR2 reads FYNNEI. CDR3 size: 13 residues. Sequenced sample: peripheral blood. The clonotype was recovered from a woman aged 18-35 years with stable Graves' hyperthyroidism. Some clones in this sample may be carry-over from other donors' samples. The chain links TRBV2 to TRBJ2-2; no clear D gene. The CDR3 nucleotides are TGTGCCAGCCGCCTGGGCCCTACCGGGGAGCTGTTTTTT. This sequence encodes CASRLGPTGELFF.